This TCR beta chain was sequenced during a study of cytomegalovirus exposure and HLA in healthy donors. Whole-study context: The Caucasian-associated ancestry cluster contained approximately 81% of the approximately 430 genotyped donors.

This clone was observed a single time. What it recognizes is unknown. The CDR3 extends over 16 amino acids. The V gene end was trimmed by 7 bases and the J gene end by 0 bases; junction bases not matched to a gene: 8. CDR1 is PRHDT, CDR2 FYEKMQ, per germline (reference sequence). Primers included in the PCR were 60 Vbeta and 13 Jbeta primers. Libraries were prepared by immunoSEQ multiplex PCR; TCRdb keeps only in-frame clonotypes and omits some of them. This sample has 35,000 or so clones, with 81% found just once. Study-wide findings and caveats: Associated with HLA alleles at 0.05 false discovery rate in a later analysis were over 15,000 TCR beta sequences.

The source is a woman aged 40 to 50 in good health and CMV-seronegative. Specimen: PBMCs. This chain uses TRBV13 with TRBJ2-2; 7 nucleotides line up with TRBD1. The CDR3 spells CASTQLGQTNTGELFF. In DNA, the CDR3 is TGTGCCAGCACCCAGCTGGGACAGACGAACACCGGGGAGCTGTTTTTT.